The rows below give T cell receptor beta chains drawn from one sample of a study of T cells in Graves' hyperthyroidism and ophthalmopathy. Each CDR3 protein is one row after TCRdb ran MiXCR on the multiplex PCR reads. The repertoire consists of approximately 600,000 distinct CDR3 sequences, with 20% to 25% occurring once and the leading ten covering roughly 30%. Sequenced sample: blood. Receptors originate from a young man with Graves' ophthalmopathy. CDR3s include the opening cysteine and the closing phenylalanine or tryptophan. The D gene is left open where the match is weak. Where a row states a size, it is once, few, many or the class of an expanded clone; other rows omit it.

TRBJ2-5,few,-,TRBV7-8,CASSTQRSETQYF,TGTGCCAGCAGCACGCAGAGGTCTGAGACCCAGTACTTC
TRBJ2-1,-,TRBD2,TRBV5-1,CASSPPLAGGLEKNEQFF,TGCGCCAGCAGCCCCCCACTAGCGGGAGGTTTGGAGAAAAATGAGCAGTTCTTC
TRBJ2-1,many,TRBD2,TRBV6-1,CASSPPMLAGGGNNEQFF,TGTGCCAGCAGTCCACCAATGTTAGCGGGAGGGGGAAACAATGAGCAGTTCTTC
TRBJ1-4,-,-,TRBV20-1,CSARVGQETFPEKLFF,TGCAGTGCTAGAGTCGGCCAGGAGACCTTTCCCGAAAAACTGTTTTTT
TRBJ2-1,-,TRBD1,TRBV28,CASSSTGQGADSGRLYNEQFF,TGTGCCAGCAGTTCCACGGGACAGGGGGCGGATAGCGGGAGGCTGTACAATGAGCAGTTCTTC
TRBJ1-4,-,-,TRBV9,CASSVEGSHNEKLFF,TGTGCCAGCAGCGTAGAAGGCAGTCATAATGAAAAACTGTTTTTT
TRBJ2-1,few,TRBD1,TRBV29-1,CSVVSFWRQGGSEQFF,TGCAGCGTTGTGTCTTTTTGGCGACAGGGGGGCAGTGAGCAGTTCTTC
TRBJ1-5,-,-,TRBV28,CASNRQHSNQPQHF,TGTGCCAGCAACCGGCAGCATAGCAATCAGCCCCAGCATTTT
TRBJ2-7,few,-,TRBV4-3,CASSPMRTGYEQYF,TGCGCCAGCAGCCCGATGAGGACCGGGTACGAGCAGTACTTC
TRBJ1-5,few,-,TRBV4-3,CASSQDWGRSNQPQHF,TGCGCCAGCAGCCAAGATTGGGGACGTAGCAATCAGCCCCAGCATTTT
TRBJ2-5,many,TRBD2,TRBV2,CAWILGLAGVEETQYF,TGTGCCTGGATCCTAGGACTAGCGGGAGTGGAGGAGACCCAGTACTTC
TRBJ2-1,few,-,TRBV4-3,CASSQDENGGAYNEQFF,TGCGCCAGCAGCCAAGATGAAAACGGGGGAGCCTACAATGAGCAGTTCTTC
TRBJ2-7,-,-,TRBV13,CASSNSGPPLYEQYF,TGTGCCAGCAGCAATTCGGGGCCGCCTCTCTACGAGCAGTACTTC
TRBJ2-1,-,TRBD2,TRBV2,CASSEKLAGLPPNEQFF,TGTGCCAGCAGTGAAAAACTAGCGGGATTGCCCCCCAATGAGCAGTTCTTC
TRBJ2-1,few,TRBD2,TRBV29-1,CSVEIRGTSGRLRYNEQFF,TGCAGCGTTGAAATTCGAGGGACTAGCGGGAGGCTTCGATACAATGAGCAGTTCTTC
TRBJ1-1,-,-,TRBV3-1,CASGQGGPNTEAFF,TGTGCCAGCGGCCAGGGCGGACCGAACACTGAAGCTTTCTTT
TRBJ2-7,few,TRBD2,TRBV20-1,CSARRSSGRNEQYF,TGCAGTGCTAGAAGGTCGAGCGGGAGAAACGAGCAGTACTTC
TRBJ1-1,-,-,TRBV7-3,CASSLMGINTEAFF,TGTGCCAGCAGCTTAATGGGGATAAACACTGAAGCTTTCTTT
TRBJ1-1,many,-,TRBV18,CASSHGENTEAFF,TGTGCCAGCTCACACGGCGAGAACACTGAAGCTTTCTTT
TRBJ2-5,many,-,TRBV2,CASSPRRGQETQYF,TGTGCCAGCAGCCCTAGGAGAGGGCAAGAGACCCAGTACTTC
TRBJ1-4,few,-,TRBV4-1,CASSQDGRRLFF,TGCGCCAGCAGCCAAGACGGGAGGCGACTGTTTTTT
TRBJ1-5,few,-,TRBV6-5,CASSYWGADNQPQHF,TGTGCCAGCAGTTACTGGGGGGCGGACAATCAGCCCCAGCATTTT
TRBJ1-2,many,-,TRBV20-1,CSAKGNNGYTF,TGCAGTGCTAAGGGAAATAATGGCTACACCTTC
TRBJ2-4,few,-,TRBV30,CATRPTGQVKNIQYF,TGTGCCACTCGCCCTACAGGGCAGGTCAAAAACATTCAGTACTTC
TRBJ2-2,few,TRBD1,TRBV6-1,CASRRYRGQDTGELFF,TGTGCCAGCAGACGGTACAGGGGGCAAGACACCGGGGAGCTGTTTTTT
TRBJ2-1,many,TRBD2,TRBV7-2,CASSLGPLAGGYYNEQFF,TGTGCCAGCAGCTTGGGCCCTCTAGCGGGAGGTTATTACAATGAGCAGTTCTTC
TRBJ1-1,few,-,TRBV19,CASSIGGVNTEAFF,TGTGCCAGTAGTATAGGGGGAGTAAACACTGAAGCTTTCTTT
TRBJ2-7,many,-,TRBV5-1,CASQETDIVPPGEQYF,TGCGCCAGCCAGGAGACAGATATCGTCCCCCCGGGGGAGCAGTACTTC
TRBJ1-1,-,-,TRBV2,CAQKAENTEAFF,TGTGCCCAAAAGGCAGAGAACACTGAAGCTTTCTTT
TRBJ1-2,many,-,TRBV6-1,CASSEDRANYGYTF,TGTGCCAGCAGTGAAGACAGGGCTAACTATGGCTACACCTTC
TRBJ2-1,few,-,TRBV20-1,CSARGGDRSYNEQFF,TGCAGTGCTAGAGGGGGGGATAGGTCCTACAATGAGCAGTTCTTC
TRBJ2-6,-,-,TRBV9,CASSAQTGFLSGANVLTF,TGTGCCAGCAGCGCACAGACAGGATTCCTCTCTGGGGCCAACGTCCTGACTTTC
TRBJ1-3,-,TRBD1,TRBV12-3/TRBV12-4,CASSRPGTGGNTIYF,TGTGCCAGCAGTCGGCCCGGGACAGGGGGAAACACCATATATTTT
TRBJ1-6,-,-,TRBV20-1,CSARGGSRGSPLHF,TGCAGTGCCCGAGGGGGATCCCGGGGTTCACCCCTCCACTTT
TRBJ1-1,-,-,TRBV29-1,CSVMGRTNTEAFF,TGCAGCGTCATGGGCCGGACGAACACTGAAGCTTTCTTT
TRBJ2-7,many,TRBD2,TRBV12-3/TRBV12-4,CASRASGAYEQYF,TGTGCCAGCAGAGCTAGCGGCGCCTACGAGCAGTACTTC